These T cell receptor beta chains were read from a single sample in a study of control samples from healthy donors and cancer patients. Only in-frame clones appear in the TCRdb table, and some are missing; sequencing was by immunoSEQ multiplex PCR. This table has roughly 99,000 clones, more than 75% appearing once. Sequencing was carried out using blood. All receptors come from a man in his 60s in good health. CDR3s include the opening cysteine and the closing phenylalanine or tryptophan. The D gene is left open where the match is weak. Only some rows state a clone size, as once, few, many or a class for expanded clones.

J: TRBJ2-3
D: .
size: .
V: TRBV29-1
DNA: TGCAGCGTTGTCTTCACAGCGTCCCTCATTAGCACAGATACGCAGTATTTT
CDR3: CSVVFTASLISTDTQYF

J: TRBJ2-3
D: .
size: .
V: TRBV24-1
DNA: TGTGCCACCAGTGATCGGGACGGCACAGATACGCAGTATTTT
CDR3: CATSDRDGTDTQYF

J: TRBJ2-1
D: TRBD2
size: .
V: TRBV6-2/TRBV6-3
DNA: TGTGCCAGCAGTAAGCCCGCTATCTTAGCGGGAGGTCCCAATGAGCAGTTCTTC
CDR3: CASSKPAILAGGPNEQFF

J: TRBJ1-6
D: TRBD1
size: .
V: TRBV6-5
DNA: TGTGCCAGCAGTTCCCGACAGGGGAATTCACCCCTCCACTTT
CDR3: CASSSRQGNSPLHF

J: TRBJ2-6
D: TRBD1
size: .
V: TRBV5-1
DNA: TGCGCCAGCAGTCCGACAGGGAACGGGGCCAACGTCCTGACTTTC
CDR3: CASSPTGNGANVLTF

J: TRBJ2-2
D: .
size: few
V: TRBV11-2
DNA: TGTGCCAGCAGCTTAGGGTCGGCCGGGGAGCTGTTTTTT
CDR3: CASSLGSAGELFF

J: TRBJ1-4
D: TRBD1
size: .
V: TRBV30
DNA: TGTGCCGGGTCGGACAGGGGGCGAGAAAAACTGTTTTTT
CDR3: CAGSDRGREKLFF

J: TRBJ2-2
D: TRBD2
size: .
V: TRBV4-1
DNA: TGCGCCAGCAGCGCGGGACTAGCGGGGGGCCCCGGGGAGCTGTTTTTT
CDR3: CASSAGLAGGPGELFF

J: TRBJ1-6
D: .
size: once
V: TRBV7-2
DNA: TGTGCCAGCAGCCCTGGCACAATTCAACCCCTCCACTTT
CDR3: CASSPGTIQPLHF

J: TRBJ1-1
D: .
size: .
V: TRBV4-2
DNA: TGTGCCAGCAGCCACGGCAGAGTACTTAACACTGAAGCTTTCTTT
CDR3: CASSHGRVLNTEAFF

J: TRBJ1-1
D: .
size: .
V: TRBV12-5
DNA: TGTGCTAGTGGTTTGGCTAGGGGAGCCACTGAAGCTTTCTTT
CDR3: CASGLARGATEAFF

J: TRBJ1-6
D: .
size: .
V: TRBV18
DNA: TGTGCCAGCTCACCACCGGGGACAAGGAATTCACCCCTCCACTTT
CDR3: CASSPPGTRNSPLHF

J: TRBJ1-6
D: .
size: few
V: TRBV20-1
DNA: TGCAGTGCTAGTCCAGTGGGAATTTCACCCCTCCACTTT
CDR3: CSASPVGISPLHF

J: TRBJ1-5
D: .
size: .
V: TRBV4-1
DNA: TGCGCCAGCAGCCAAGATATAGGGGCAAGCAATCAGCCCCAGCATTTT
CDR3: CASSQDIGASNQPQHF

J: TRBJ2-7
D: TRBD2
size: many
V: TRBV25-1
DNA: TGTGCCAGCAGTGGACTAGCGGGAGAGGGGGAGCAGTACTTC
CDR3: CASSGLAGEGEQYF

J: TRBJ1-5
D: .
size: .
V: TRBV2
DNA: TGTGCCAGCAGTTCCGACAGCCTGTATAGCAATCAGCCCCAGCATTTT
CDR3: CASSSDSLYSNQPQHF

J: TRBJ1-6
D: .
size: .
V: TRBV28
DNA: TGTGCCAGCAGACTACCCAATTCACCCCTCCACTTT
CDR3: CASRLPNSPLHF

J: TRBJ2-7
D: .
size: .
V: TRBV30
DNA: TGTGCCTGGAGTCCGGGTTTAGAGTACGAGCAGTACTTC
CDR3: CAWSPGLEYEQYF

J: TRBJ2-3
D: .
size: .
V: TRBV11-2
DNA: TGTGCCAGCAGCTTACCCTATGCCACAGATACGCAGTATTTT
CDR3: CASSLPYATDTQYF

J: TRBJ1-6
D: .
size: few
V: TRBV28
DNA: TGTGCCAGCAGTTTTGTACGCCCGAGCTCCTATAATTCACCCCTCCACTTT
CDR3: CASSFVRPSSYNSPLHF

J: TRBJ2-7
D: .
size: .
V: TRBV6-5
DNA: TGTGCCAGCAGTTACTCGACACAGACCTACGAGCAGTACTTC
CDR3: CASSYSTQTYEQYF

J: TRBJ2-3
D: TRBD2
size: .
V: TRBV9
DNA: TGTGCCAGCAGTACAGCGGGGGCCACAGATACGCAGTATTTT
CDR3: CASSTAGATDTQYF

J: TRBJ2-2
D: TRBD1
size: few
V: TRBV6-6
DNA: TGTGCCAGCAGTTTCAATCCGACAGGGGACGGGGAGCTGTTTTTT
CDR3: CASSFNPTGDGELFF

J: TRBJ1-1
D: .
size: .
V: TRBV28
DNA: TGTGCCAGCAGGCCGGGTCCAAGGTACACTGAAGCTTTCTTT
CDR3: CASRPGPRYTEAFF

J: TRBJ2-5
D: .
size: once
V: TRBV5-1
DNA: TGCGCCAGCAGCTTCACCAGGGGAGAGACCCAGTACTTC
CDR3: CASSFTRGETQYF